A selection of T cell receptor beta chains follows, all from one sample in a study of T-cell reconstitution after alpha-beta-depleted transplantation in children. TCRdb independently ran MiXCR on the PCR reads; one entry per CDR3 protein. Of roughly 500,000 distinct CDR3 sequences in the sample, about 18% were seen once. The specimen comprised PBMCs from the stem cell graft donor, sampled from the stem cell graft. The receptors shown here come from a human donor who donated a stem cell graft to a child with acute lymphoblastic leukemia. The CDR3 runs from the conserved cysteine through the conserved F or W.

V	J	CDR3
TRBV30	TRBJ1-1	CAWASFPGSSTEAFF
TRBV29-1	TRBJ1-1	CSVEKGRTEAFF
TRBV5-1	TRBJ2-3	CASSPGGKFTDTQYF
TRBV5-1	TRBJ2-7	CASSFAGSSYEQYF
TRBV7-2	TRBJ2-5	CASSFPTGGETQYF
TRBV10-3	TRBJ2-7	CAISESERPSPHYEQYF
TRBV5-1	TRBJ2-3	CASSPRREPSTDTQYF
TRBV30	TRBJ2-3	CALALTSPGDTQYF
TRBV12-3/TRBV12-4	TRBJ2-7	CASSPSGTAYEQYF
TRBV9	TRBJ2-1	CASSVISGSSVEQFF
TRBV19	TRBJ2-7	CASSIAASSEQYF
TRBV12-3/TRBV12-4	TRBJ1-5	CASKPAGLNQPQHF
TRBV5-1	TRBJ1-1	CASSLEFGNTEAFF
TRBV27	TRBJ2-1	CASSLIGGSYDEQFF
TRBV5-1	TRBJ1-4	CASSLPRMTGEEEKLFF
TRBV5-1	TRBJ2-1	CASSLASAYSYNEQFF
TRBV24-1	TRBJ2-3	CATGPQDRPGTQYF
TRBV20-1	TRBJ2-5	CSASGRKETQYF
TRBV12-3/TRBV12-4	TRBJ1-4	CASASAGGAGREKLFF
TRBV12-3/TRBV12-4	TRBJ2-1	CASSPYRGRMNEQFF
TRBV29-1	TRBJ2-1	CSVDARGFSYNEQFF
TRBV25-1	TRBJ1-4	CASSGPTGSNEKLFF
TRBV12-3/TRBV12-4	TRBJ1-5	CASSFSGEQPQHF
TRBV7-8	TRBJ1-1	CASSLGGQSGGTEAFF
TRBV4-1	TRBJ1-5	CASSQVTGLAGAWQPQHF
TRBV7-9	TRBJ2-1	CASSSSNTGGNEQFF
TRBV5-1	TRBJ2-1	CASSLAVTGVSNEQFF
TRBV7-2	TRBJ1-4	CASSLRGFNEKLFF
TRBV13	TRBJ2-1	CASSTTGDEQFF
TRBV12-3/TRBV12-4	TRBJ1-3	CASSRQIGNTIYF
TRBV7-9	TRBJ1-1	CAGSPSGNTEAFF
TRBV20-1	TRBJ2-7	CSAGGQGLTYEQYF
TRBV11-2	TRBJ2-7	CASSPGTAPPGYEQYF
TRBV12-3/TRBV12-4	TRBJ2-1	CASSLALRGSTRVNEQFF
TRBV20-1	TRBJ2-3	CSARGGLAGSTDTQYF
TRBV29-1	TRBJ1-2	CSVDVPRQGIYGYTF
TRBV5-1	TRBJ2-7	CASSLVSGDTYEQYF